This TCR beta chain was found in a study of CD4+ T cells in melanoma. Study results and caveats: Diverse differentiation states were reported for melanoma neoantigen-specific CD4+ T cells.

Regarding this clone: Its antigen is unknown.

TCRdb's table, derived via immunoSEQ multiplex PCR, lists solely in-frame clones and lacks some. The sample lists around 15,000 clones, approximately 88% seen once, with 5.5% to 6.5% in the top ten. V dropped 1 base and J dropped 4; count of bases not matched to a gene: 9. CDR1 is MGHRA and CDR2 is YSYEKL in the germline V gene. The CDR3 runs 17 residues. The specimen sequenced was cells from a culture (not recorded whether cultured in vitro). The chain carries TRBV4-1 and TRBJ2-1; 8 bases agree with TRBD2. The receptor comes from a human donor with melanoma. In DNA form, the CDR3 reads TGCGCCAGCAGCCAAGGAAGGGTTCCGGGGGGGTACAATGAGCAGTTCTTC. Translated, it gives CASSQGRVPGGYNEQFF.